The source of this TCR beta chain is a study of shared clonotypes between healthy human individuals. Study-level points and caveats: In four donors, 4.5% to 5.5% of naive CD4 clonotypes appeared in common. Although depth was large, rarefaction showed that sequencing of the sorted subsets was incomplete.

The authors distributed each subset's genomic DNA evenly over several immunoSEQ plates. Profiling relied on immunoSEQ multiplex PCR, and the TCRdb table lists in-frame clones only, not all of them. The sample carries fewer than 850,000 clones, around 96% recorded once. Concerning this clone itself: The antigen remains unidentified.

Per the germline V gene, CDR1 is SGHTS and CDR2 is YDEGEE. CDR3 size: 15 residues. Trimming shortened V by 4 bases and J by 0 bases, and 11 bases separated the two germline ends. Naive CD8 cells lacked CD45RO, underwent positive selection for CCR7 and left out terminally differentiated effector memory CD45RA+ cells. The chain couples TRBV5-8 to TRBJ1-5; D remains ambiguous. Sequenced input: naive CD8+ T cells sorted from blood. This clonotype originated in a man aged 25-45 years in good health. The CDR3 spells CASSATGYSNQPQHF. In DNA, the CDR3 is TGTGCCAGCAGCGCGACGGGTTATAGCAATCAGCCCCAGCATTTT.